What follows are 15 T cell receptor beta chains derived from one specimen sequenced in a study of blood T cells in healthy people across ages. A second PCR, run for roughly 7 to 11 cycles, used a sample-barcoded 5' primer plus a J-beta primer mix. MiXCR, applied by TCRdb to the 5' RACE reads, yields one record per CDR3 protein. Here the sample spans about 1 million distinct CDR3 sequences, around 45% being singletons. Sequenced input: blood. The receptors come from a woman aged 60-75 years in good health.

V is TRBV11-2 and J is TRBJ2-5; 9 bases align to TRBD2. CDR1 is SGHAT and CDR2 is FQNNGV in the germline V gene. V dropped 6 bases and J dropped 4; count of bases not matched to a gene: 3. There are 13 residues in the CDR3. CDR3 sequence reads: CASRLAGIETQYF. CDR3 bases: TGTGCCAGCAGGCTAGCGGGGATAGAGACCCAGTACTTC.

The chain links TRBV28 to TRBJ2-7; perhaps TRBD1 as D (6 bases). Trimming removed 6 bases at V and 3 bases at J, with 18 bases between. In germline, CDR1 is MDHEN, CDR2 SYDVKM. The CDR3 length is 15 residues. The CDR3 region has the DNA TGTGCCAGCAGGGATCCGGGGCAGGGGCGCTACGAGCAGTACTTC. Amino acid sequence: CASRDPGQGRYEQYF.

The V and J genes are TRBV20-1 and TRBJ2-1; the D gene is possibly TRBD1 (6 bases). The V and J ends lost 0 bases and 7 bases respectively, with 16 bases between them. The length of the CDR3 is 15 residues. Germline V gene data show CDR1 as DFQATT and CDR2 as SNEGSKA (reference sequence). In DNA, the CDR3 is TGCAGTGCTAGAGATCGATGGGGGCAGGGGAATGAGCAGTTCTTC. Translated, it gives CSARDRWGQGNEQFF.

Concerning this clonotype itself: At one end, the junction sequence differs from germline, possibly due to a read error. J is TRBJ1-1 and V is TRBV14; the D is unclear. Germline values: CDR1 SGHDN, CDR2 FVKESK. The CDR3 contains 14 residues. The CDR3: CTSSQVDRSTEAFF. The CDR3 DNA sequence: TGTACCAGCAGCCAAGTTGACCGGAGCACTGAAGCTTTCTTT. The full variable domain, rest sourced from reference TRBV14 and TRBJ1-1, is EAGVTQFPSHSVIEKGQTVTLRCDPISGHDNLYWYRRVMGKEIKFLLHFVKESKQDESGMPNNRFLAERTGGTYSTLKVQPAELEDSGVYFCTSSQVDRSTEAFFGQGTRLTVV.

This clonotype has just a few counts. V and J are TRBV2 and TRBJ2-5; 9 nucleotides agree with TRBD2. Germline V gene data show CDR1 as SNHLY and CDR2 as FYNNEI. After removal of 3 bases from V and 5 bases from J, the junction contained 4 bases not matched to a gene. The CDR3 totals 14 residues. Here the CDR3 reads CASSEGLAGETQYF. The CDR3 coding sequence is TGTGCCAGCAGTGAGGGTCTAGCGGGGGAGACCCAGTACTTC.

The V and J genes are TRBV5-5 and TRBJ2-1, with 10 positions matching TRBD2. V trimming: 7 bases; J trimming: 10 bases; junction bases outside the gene matches: 8. This CDR3 is built from 13 residues. The germline V gene has CDR1 SGHKS and CDR2 YYEKEE (reference sequence). The CDR3 spells CASHLAGDREQFF. Here the CDR3 DNA reads TGTGCCAGCCACCTAGCGGGAGACCGAGAGCAGTTCTTC.

V usage is TRBV27 and J usage is TRBJ2-7, with 10 nucleotides matching TRBD1. There are 14 residues in the CDR3. Germline V gene data show CDR1 as MNHEY and CDR2 as SMNVEV (reference sequence). After removal of 6 bases from V and 3 bases from J, the junction contained 5 bases not matched to a gene. The CDR3 region is CASSGTGDFYEQYF. The CDR3 nucleotides are TGTGCCAGCAGCGGGACAGGGGACTTCTACGAGCAGTACTTC.

This chain joins TRBV6-6 and TRBJ2-7; TRBD1 agrees at 10 bases. The germline V gene encodes CDR1 MNHNY and CDR2 SVGAGI (reference sequence). V gave up 5 bases and J gave up 7 bases; unmatched junction bases: 11. There are 15 residues in the CDR3. In DNA form, the CDR3 reads TGTGCCAGCAGTCCCCGGGACAGGGGCTTCAATGAGCAGTACTTC. Translation gives CASSPRDRGFNEQYF.

There are a few counts of this clonotype. This rearrangement joins TRBV29-1 to TRBJ2-3; TRBD1 or TRBD2 may be the D gene (6 bases each). CDR1 and CDR2 (germline): SQVTM, ANQGSEA. This CDR3 is built from 16 residues. Trimming left V 6 bases short and J 2 bases short, with 21 bases between. Here the CDR3 DNA reads TGCAGCGTCTACGGAGGAGGGGGGAAATCCACAGATACGCAGTATTTT. Encoded protein: CSVYGGGGKSTDTQYF.

This clonotype has more than one count but fewer than ten. The rearrangement links TRBV7-9 to TRBJ2-1, with TRBD2 matching 10 bases. Germline CDR1 reads SEHNR; CDR2 reads FQNEAQ (reference sequence). The trim removed 4 bases at V and 5 bases at J, leaving 5 bases unmatched. The CDR3 runs 15 residues. CDR3 nucleotide sequence: TGTGCCAGCAGCTCGAGCGGGAGGGCCGACAATGAGCAGTTCTTC. Amino acid sequence: CASSSSGRADNEQFF.

The chain combines TRBV5-1 with TRBJ2-2, with unresolved D. Per germline, CDR1 SGHRS and CDR2 YFSETQ. The CDR3 runs to 16 residues. V was trimmed by 0 bases and J by 1 base, leaving 10 bases between them. The CDR3 loop is CASSLGASKNTGELFF. CDR3 nucleotides: TGCGCCAGCAGCTTGGGGGCAAGCAAGAACACCGGGGAGCTGTTTTTT. Variable domain in full (rest from reference TRBV5-1 and TRBJ2-2): KAGVTQTPRYLIKTRGQQVTLSCSPISGHRSVSWYQQTPGQGLQFLFEYFSETQRNKGNFPGRFSGRQFSNSRSEMNVSTLELGDSALYLCASSLGASKNTGELFFGEGSRLTVL.

The rearrangement joins TRBV5-1 to TRBJ2-1, with D tentatively TRBD2 (5 bases). There are 16 residues in the CDR3. V was cut by 1 base and J by 4 bases, with 15 bases left in between. Germline CDR1 SGHRS, CDR2 YFSETQ. CDR3 in DNA: TGCGCCAGCAGCTTGTCCCACCTCACTAGTTACAATGAGCAGTTCTTC. Encoded protein: CASSLSHLTSYNEQFF.

The rearrangement uses TRBV9 and TRBJ2-7; TRBD2 is a possible D gene (6 bases). V lost 1 base to trimming and J lost 6 bases, with 11 bases between them. In germline, CDR1 is SGDLS, CDR2 YYNGEE. The CDR3 contains 13 residues. CDR3 nucleotides: TGTGCCAGCAGCGTACTCGGGGGAGGCGAGCAGTACTTC. Translated, it gives CASSVLGGGEQYF.

This clonotype was found a few times. In DNA form, the CDR3 reads TGCAGCGTTGTAACGACTAGGGCAGATACGCAGTATTTT. It codes for CSVVTTRADTQYF. The V gene is TRBV29-1, the J gene TRBJ2-3; TRBD2 is a possible D gene (6 bases). Trimming cost V 4 bases and J 4 bases, with 12 bases left between them. Germline V CDR1 and CDR2: SQVTM, ANQGSEA. CDR3 length: 13 amino acids.

This chain connects TRBV7-9 to TRBJ2-3; 12 nucleotides align to TRBD2. The CDR3 is 19 residues long. V was clipped by 5 bases and J by 4 bases; unmatched bases: 16. Per germline, CDR1 SEHNR and CDR2 FQNEAQ (reference sequence). CDR3 sequence (DNA): TGTGCCAGCAGCCTCCAGAAGCCGACTAGCGGGAGTTCCCCAGATACGCAGTATTTT. The encoded protein is CASSLQKPTSGSSPDTQYF. Filled out from reference TRBV7-9 and TRBJ2-3, the complete variable domain reads DTGVSQNPRHKITKRGQNVTFRCDPISEHNRLYWYRQTLGQGPEFLTYFQNEAQLEKSRLLSDRFSAERPKGSFSTLEIQRTEQGDSAMYLCASSLQKPTSGSSPDTQYFGPGTRLTVL.